Listed below are T cell receptor beta chains from one sample, sequenced in a study of blood T cell repertoires in COVID-19. Data came from immunoSEQ multiplex PCR; TCRdb stores just in-frame clones and leaves some out. The table includes about 170,000 clones, roughly 86% detected once. The sample comprised peripheral blood. The receptor source for this set is an elderly woman with COVID-19, enrolled during active disease. Each CDR3 is given with its conserved first and last residue. A D gene is named only where the DNA matches it firmly. Rows give clone size only sometimes, using once, few, many, or a class for an expanded clone.

CDR3nt: TGTGCCAGCAGCCGCAGCCGGGGAAGCGGGAGGTACAATGAGCAGTTCTTC; CDR3aa: CASSRSRGSGRYNEQFF; j_gene: TRBJ2-1; d_gene: TRBD2; v_gene: TRBV14; abundance: NA
CDR3nt: TGCGCCAGCTCCCGCAGGGGCACAGATACGCAGTATTTT; CDR3aa: CASSRRGTDTQYF; j_gene: TRBJ2-3; d_gene: NA; v_gene: TRBV10-1; abundance: NA
CDR3nt: TGTGCCAGCAGCGTAGGTCCCCACAGCGGGAGTTCCTACAATGAGCAGTTCTTC; CDR3aa: CASSVGPHSGSSYNEQFF; j_gene: TRBJ2-1; d_gene: TRBD2; v_gene: TRBV9; abundance: NA
CDR3nt: TGTGCTAGCAGCGGGAGGCAAGAGACCCAGTACTTC; CDR3aa: CASSGRQETQYF; j_gene: TRBJ2-5; d_gene: TRBD2; v_gene: TRBV9; abundance: NA
CDR3nt: TGTGCCAGCAGCCCACGGTATCAGCCCCAGCATTTT; CDR3aa: CASSPRYQPQHF; j_gene: TRBJ1-5; d_gene: NA; v_gene: TRBV12-3/TRBV12-4; abundance: NA
CDR3nt: TGTGCCAGCACCCGTCGAGGGGCGGGAGAAAAACTGTTTTTT; CDR3aa: CASTRRGAGEKLFF; j_gene: TRBJ1-4; d_gene: NA; v_gene: TRBV3-1/TRBV3-2; abundance: NA
CDR3nt: TGTGCCAGCAGCCCCCGGGACAGGGGAATTAGTCAGCCCCAGCATTTT; CDR3aa: CASSPRDRGISQPQHF; j_gene: TRBJ1-5; d_gene: TRBD1; v_gene: TRBV3-1/TRBV3-2; abundance: NA
CDR3nt: TGTGCCAGCAGCCAAGATCTTGGACAGGGGGCAACTGAAGCTTTCTTT; CDR3aa: CASSQDLGQGATEAFF; j_gene: TRBJ1-1; d_gene: TRBD1; v_gene: TRBV4-2; abundance: NA
CDR3nt: TGCAGCGTTGATATGCGGGAGACCAATGAGCAGTTCTTC; CDR3aa: CSVDMRETNEQFF; j_gene: TRBJ2-1; d_gene: TRBD2; v_gene: TRBV29-1; abundance: once
CDR3nt: TGTGCCAGCAGTGAAGGCGGGAGGGCCCCCGATACGCAGTATTTT; CDR3aa: CASSEGGRAPDTQYF; j_gene: TRBJ2-3; d_gene: TRBD2; v_gene: TRBV28; abundance: NA
CDR3nt: TGTGCCAGCAGCCGAGGACAGGGGAGCTCTGGGGCCAACGTCCTGACTTTC; CDR3aa: CASSRGQGSSGANVLTF; j_gene: TRBJ2-6; d_gene: TRBD1; v_gene: TRBV7-6; abundance: NA
CDR3nt: TGTGCCAGCAGCTTAGGTTGTTTGCGGTTGACCTATGGCTACACCTTC; CDR3aa: CASSLGCLRLTYGYTF; j_gene: TRBJ1-2; d_gene: NA; v_gene: TRBV7-3; abundance: NA
CDR3nt: TGTGCCAGCAGCTTCCCAGCGGCCTTCTATGGCTACACCTTC; CDR3aa: CASSFPAAFYGYTF; j_gene: TRBJ1-2; d_gene: NA; v_gene: TRBV7-2; abundance: NA
CDR3nt: TGCGCCAGCAGCTTTTTGACAGCAAACACCGGGGAGCTGTTTTTT; CDR3aa: CASSFLTANTGELFF; j_gene: TRBJ2-2; d_gene: NA; v_gene: TRBV5-1; abundance: many
CDR3nt: TGTGCCAGCTCACCTCCTGCGTTTCTGACCCTCCACTTT; CDR3aa: CASSPPAFLTLHF; j_gene: TRBJ1-6; d_gene: NA; v_gene: TRBV18; abundance: NA
CDR3nt: TGTGCCAGCAGTTTAGAGGGATTCTATGGCTACACCTTC; CDR3aa: CASSLEGFYGYTF; j_gene: TRBJ1-2; d_gene: NA; v_gene: TRBV28; abundance: NA
CDR3nt: TGTGCCAGCAGTTACATGGGGGGGCCCTCCTACAATGAGCAGTTCTTC; CDR3aa: CASSYMGGPSYNEQFF; j_gene: TRBJ2-1; d_gene: NA; v_gene: TRBV6-5; abundance: NA
CDR3nt: TGTCCCCTCATCCACATTTACAGGGGGCCAGTTTTGATGAACACTGAAGCTTTCTTT; CDR3aa: CPLIHIYRGPVLMNTEAFF; j_gene: TRBJ1-1; d_gene: TRBD1; v_gene: TRBV19; abundance: NA
CDR3nt: TGTGCCAGCACCCTAGCGGGCAGCTTTTACAATGAGCAGTTCTTC; CDR3aa: CASTLAGSFYNEQFF; j_gene: TRBJ2-1; d_gene: TRBD2; v_gene: TRBV9; abundance: NA
CDR3nt: TGTGCCAGCAGCCAAGATCAGGGATTGAACACTGAAGCTTTCTTT; CDR3aa: CASSQDQGLNTEAFF; j_gene: TRBJ1-1; d_gene: NA; v_gene: TRBV4-2; abundance: few
CDR3nt: TGTGCCAGCAGCCGATCACCTAGCGGGGCGAACACCGGGGAGCTGTTTTTT; CDR3aa: CASSRSPSGANTGELFF; j_gene: TRBJ2-2; d_gene: TRBD2; v_gene: TRBV11-2; abundance: few
CDR3nt: TGCGCCAGCAGCTTGGGGATACTAGCGGGAGGTCAAGAGACCCAGTACTTC; CDR3aa: CASSLGILAGGQETQYF; j_gene: TRBJ2-5; d_gene: TRBD2; v_gene: TRBV5-1; abundance: once
CDR3nt: TGTGCCAGCTCACCCTTGACTAGCGGGGGAGAGCAGTTCTTC; CDR3aa: CASSPLTSGGEQFF; j_gene: TRBJ2-1; d_gene: TRBD2; v_gene: TRBV18; abundance: NA
CDR3nt: TGTGCCAGCAGCTTAGGCGCAGGGCCCACAGATACGCAGTATTTT; CDR3aa: CASSLGAGPTDTQYF; j_gene: TRBJ2-3; d_gene: NA; v_gene: TRBV7-2; abundance: few
CDR3nt: TGTGCCAGCAGTTGGATAACAGGGATCGGGGACTCACCCCTCCACTTT; CDR3aa: CASSWITGIGDSPLHF; j_gene: TRBJ1-6; d_gene: NA; v_gene: TRBV7-2; abundance: NA
CDR3nt: TGTGCCACCAGTGATTTGGCCAGGCAGTACTTC; CDR3aa: CATSDLARQYF; j_gene: TRBJ2-7; d_gene: NA; v_gene: TRBV24-1; abundance: NA
CDR3nt: TGTGCCAGCAGCCTGACAATCGGCGAGCAGTACTTC; CDR3aa: CASSLTIGEQYF; j_gene: TRBJ2-7; d_gene: NA; v_gene: TRBV3-1/TRBV3-2; abundance: NA
CDR3nt: TGTGCCAGCAGCACGAGGGACTCTTCCCCCTCCTTC; CDR3aa: CASSTRDSSPSF; j_gene: TRBJ1-2; d_gene: NA; v_gene: TRBV28; abundance: NA
CDR3nt: TGTGCCAGCAGCACCCTGGGACTAGCGGGATATGAGCAGTTCTTC; CDR3aa: CASSTLGLAGYEQFF; j_gene: TRBJ2-1; d_gene: TRBD2; v_gene: TRBV7-9; abundance: NA
CDR3nt: TGTGCCATCCAGGGATTAGCCAAAAACATTCAGTACTTC; CDR3aa: CAIQGLAKNIQYF; j_gene: TRBJ2-4; d_gene: NA; v_gene: TRBV28; abundance: NA
CDR3nt: TGTGCCAGCAGCTTGGCGGGTCCGCGGAATTCACCCCTCCACTTT; CDR3aa: CASSLAGPRNSPLHF; j_gene: TRBJ1-6; d_gene: NA; v_gene: TRBV5-6; abundance: NA
CDR3nt: TGTGCCAGCAGCTCGACGAGGACAGGGGGGAACTATGGCTACACCTTC; CDR3aa: CASSSTRTGGNYGYTF; j_gene: TRBJ1-2; d_gene: TRBD1; v_gene: TRBV7-2; abundance: NA
CDR3nt: TGTGCCAGCGTAAAGACAGGGGCCATTCTCTCTGGAAACACCATATATTTT; CDR3aa: CASVKTGAILSGNTIYF; j_gene: TRBJ1-3; d_gene: TRBD1; v_gene: TRBV28; abundance: NA
CDR3nt: TGTGCCAGCAGTTCCCGAGAGACCCAGTACTTC; CDR3aa: CASSSRETQYF; j_gene: TRBJ2-5; d_gene: NA; v_gene: TRBV12-3/TRBV12-4; abundance: NA
CDR3nt: TGTGCCAGCAGCTTACTAGGCCCCCCCTACGAGCAGTACTTC; CDR3aa: CASSLLGPPYEQYF; j_gene: TRBJ2-7; d_gene: NA; v_gene: TRBV11-3; abundance: NA
CDR3nt: TGTGCCAGCAGTTTCCTCCAGGGAACTGATAATTCACCCCTCCACTTT; CDR3aa: CASSFLQGTDNSPLHF; j_gene: TRBJ1-6; d_gene: NA; v_gene: TRBV27; abundance: NA
CDR3nt: TGTGCCAGCAGCTTAGTACGGGGGGGCAGACTAGCCTACGAGCAGTACTTC; CDR3aa: CASSLVRGGRLAYEQYF; j_gene: TRBJ2-7; d_gene: TRBD2; v_gene: TRBV7-3; abundance: once
CDR3nt: TGTGCCAGCAGTTACAGCGGCCAGCTTTTTGGCTACACCTTC; CDR3aa: CASSYSGQLFGYTF; j_gene: TRBJ1-2; d_gene: NA; v_gene: TRBV6-2/TRBV6-3; abundance: NA
CDR3nt: TGTGCCAGCAGCAAAGTTTTGGAGGAGCAGTACTTC; CDR3aa: CASSKVLEEQYF; j_gene: TRBJ2-7; d_gene: NA; v_gene: TRBV21-1; abundance: NA
CDR3nt: TGTGCCAGCAGCCCATACAGGGGAGATATGGAGACCCAGTACTTC; CDR3aa: CASSPYRGDMETQYF; j_gene: TRBJ2-5; d_gene: TRBD1; v_gene: TRBV11-2; abundance: NA
CDR3nt: TGTGCCACCAGAATACAGGGCCAAGAGACCCAGTACTTC; CDR3aa: CATRIQGQETQYF; j_gene: TRBJ2-5; d_gene: NA; v_gene: TRBV15; abundance: NA
CDR3nt: TGCGCCAGCAGCTTGTGGGACAGGTCCTACGAGCAGTACTTC; CDR3aa: CASSLWDRSYEQYF; j_gene: TRBJ2-7; d_gene: TRBD1; v_gene: TRBV5-1; abundance: NA
CDR3nt: TGTGCCAGTAGTCCGATATATCCCGGACAGGGGGCACTTTCGAGCTCTGGAAACACCATATATTTT; CDR3aa: CASSPIYPGQGALSSSGNTIYF; j_gene: TRBJ1-3; d_gene: TRBD1; v_gene: TRBV19; abundance: NA
CDR3nt: TGTGCCAGCAGTGACCCTACAAAGACAGGGGGTCGTGACACTGAAGCTTTCTTT; CDR3aa: CASSDPTKTGGRDTEAFF; j_gene: TRBJ1-1; d_gene: TRBD1; v_gene: TRBV6-4; abundance: NA
CDR3nt: TGTGCCAGCAGCCAGCCGACAGGGACAGGGAACACCGGGGAGCTGTTTTTT; CDR3aa: CASSQPTGTGNTGELFF; j_gene: TRBJ2-2; d_gene: TRBD1; v_gene: TRBV4-2; abundance: NA
CDR3nt: TGTGCCTGGGGGATACTAGCGGAAAACAATGAGCAGTTCTTC; CDR3aa: CAWGILAENNEQFF; j_gene: TRBJ2-1; d_gene: TRBD2; v_gene: TRBV30; abundance: few
CDR3nt: TGTGCCAGCAGCTGGACAGGGCCGACTGAAGCTTTCTTT; CDR3aa: CASSWTGPTEAFF; j_gene: TRBJ1-1; d_gene: TRBD1; v_gene: TRBV7-9; abundance: NA
CDR3nt: TGTGCCAGCAACTTGGTATCAGATACGCAGTATTTT; CDR3aa: CASNLVSDTQYF; j_gene: TRBJ2-3; d_gene: NA; v_gene: TRBV12-3/TRBV12-4; abundance: NA
CDR3nt: TGTGCCAGCAGCGCGGGACTAGCGGGGGAGTACCAAGAGACCCAGTACTTC; CDR3aa: CASSAGLAGEYQETQYF; j_gene: TRBJ2-5; d_gene: TRBD2; v_gene: TRBV9; abundance: once
CDR3nt: TGCGCCAGCTTCCGGGGGACAGATCTACAAGAGACCCAGTACTTC; CDR3aa: CASFRGTDLQETQYF; j_gene: TRBJ2-5; d_gene: NA; v_gene: TRBV5-1; abundance: NA
CDR3nt: TGTGCCATCGGGACAGGAATGGTTACGTACGGAAACACCATATATTTT; CDR3aa: CAIGTGMVTYGNTIYF; j_gene: TRBJ1-3; d_gene: TRBD1; v_gene: TRBV10-3; abundance: NA
CDR3nt: TGCGCCAGCCGGGGGGACAGGGGGTACAATGAGCAGTTCTTC; CDR3aa: CASRGDRGYNEQFF; j_gene: TRBJ2-1; d_gene: TRBD1; v_gene: TRBV10-2; abundance: NA
CDR3nt: TGTGCCAGCAGCTTTGGGACAGGGGGTATCTACAATGAGCAGTTCTTC; CDR3aa: CASSFGTGGIYNEQFF; j_gene: TRBJ2-1; d_gene: TRBD1; v_gene: TRBV5-4; abundance: NA
CDR3nt: TGCGCCAGCAGCTTGGAGGGACAGGGAAAGGAAAAACTGTTTTTT; CDR3aa: CASSLEGQGKEKLFF; j_gene: TRBJ1-4; d_gene: TRBD1; v_gene: TRBV5-1; abundance: NA
CDR3nt: TGTGCCAGCAGCTTGGAAGGGGGCGGGGAGACCCAGTACTTC; CDR3aa: CASSLEGGGETQYF; j_gene: TRBJ2-5; d_gene: TRBD1; v_gene: TRBV5-4; abundance: NA
CDR3nt: TGTGCCAGCAGTACCTGGGACAGGGGCTACGAGCAGTACTTC; CDR3aa: CASSTWDRGYEQYF; j_gene: TRBJ2-7; d_gene: TRBD1; v_gene: TRBV6-5; abundance: NA
CDR3nt: TGCGCCACCTCCCCCAGCGGGGGTTACAATGAGCAGTTCTTC; CDR3aa: CATSPSGGYNEQFF; j_gene: TRBJ2-1; d_gene: TRBD2; v_gene: TRBV10-2; abundance: NA
CDR3nt: TGTGCCAGCAGCGTCTCCTACGAGCAGTACTTC; CDR3aa: CASSVSYEQYF; j_gene: TRBJ2-7; d_gene: NA; v_gene: TRBV2; abundance: NA